Listed below are T cell receptor beta chains from one sample, sequenced in a study of control samples from healthy donors and cancer patients. The method was immunoSEQ multiplex PCR; TCRdb's version includes in-frame clones alone and lacks a portion of them. The top ten clones hold around 1.7% of a sample with 64,000 or so clones, around 90% of them seen once. The specimen sequenced was PBMCs. The receptors come from a man in his forties with colorectal cancer. Both conserved end residues are trimmed from each CDR3.

v_gene	j_gene	CDR3aa
TRBV5-6	TRBJ2-3	ASIRQGVQY
TRBV9	TRBJ1-5	ASSVGGRYDQPQH
TRBV19	TRBJ1-2	ASSIVGTQGYT
TRBV19	TRBJ1-5	ASNDPTGTGNQPQH
TRBV5-1	TRBJ2-7	ASSWKGQGSDLVH
TRBV6-5	TRBJ2-2	ASSYGLASNTGELF
TRBV6-5	TRBJ2-5	ASSYSASGGQETQY
TRBV7-8	TRBJ1-2	ASSLGQGVYGYT
TRBV5-1	TRBJ1-2	ASSLSQDGYT
TRBV11-2	TRBJ2-7	ASSFGPDRFYEQY
TRBV9	TRBJ1-2	ASNTGDRNYGYT
TRBV3-1/TRBV3-2	TRBJ1-1	ASSPLTGGTEAF
TRBV19	TRBJ2-2	ASTAGQGGITGELF
TRBV11-2	TRBJ1-5	ASSLGRSGRQPQH
TRBV6-5	TRBJ1-1	ASSSNTGGGTEAF
TRBV2	TRBJ1-1	ASSGRDRGGTEAF
TRBV18	TRBJ2-7	ASSPGIYEQY
TRBV5-1	TRBJ2-1	ASSLGGARHEQF
TRBV30	TRBJ2-7	AWSRTGGYEQY
TRBV25-1	TRBJ2-7	ASSEHGTGGKYEQY
TRBV12-3/TRBV12-4	TRBJ1-1	ASLTGGSTEAF
TRBV6-1	TRBJ2-3	ASSEALQGGADTQY
TRBV21-1	TRBJ1-1	ASSNDASGQVCEDTEAF